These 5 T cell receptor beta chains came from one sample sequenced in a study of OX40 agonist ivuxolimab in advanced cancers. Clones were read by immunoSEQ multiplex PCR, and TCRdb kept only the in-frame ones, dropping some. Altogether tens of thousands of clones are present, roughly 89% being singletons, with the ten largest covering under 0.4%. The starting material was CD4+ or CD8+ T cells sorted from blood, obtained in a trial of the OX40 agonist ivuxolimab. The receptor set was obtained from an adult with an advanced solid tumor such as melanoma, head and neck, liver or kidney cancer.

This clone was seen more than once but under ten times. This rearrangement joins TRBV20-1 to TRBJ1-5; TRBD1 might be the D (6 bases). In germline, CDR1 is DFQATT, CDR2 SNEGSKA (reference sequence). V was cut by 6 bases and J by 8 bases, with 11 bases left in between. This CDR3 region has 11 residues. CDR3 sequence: CSAGGLKPQHF. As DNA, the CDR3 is TGCAGTGCGGGGGGCCTGAAGCCCCAGCATTTT.

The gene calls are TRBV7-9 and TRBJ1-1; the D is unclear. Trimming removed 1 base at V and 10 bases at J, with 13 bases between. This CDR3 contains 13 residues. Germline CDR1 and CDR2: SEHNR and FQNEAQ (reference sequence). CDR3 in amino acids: CASSLDSGFGAFF. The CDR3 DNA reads TGTGCCAGCAGCTTAGATTCCGGCTTCGGAGCTTTCTTT. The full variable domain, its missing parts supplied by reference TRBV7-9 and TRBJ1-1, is DTGVSQNPRHKITKRGQNVTFRCDPISEHNRLYWYRQTLGQGPEFLTYFQNEAQLEKSRLLSDRFSAERPKGSFSTLEIQRTEQGDSAMYLCASSLDSGFGAFFGQGTRLTVV.

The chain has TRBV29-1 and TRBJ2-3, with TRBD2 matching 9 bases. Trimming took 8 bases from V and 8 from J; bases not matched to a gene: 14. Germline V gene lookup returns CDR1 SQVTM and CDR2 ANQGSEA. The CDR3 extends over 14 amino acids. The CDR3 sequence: CSFVGASGRRTQYF. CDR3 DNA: TGCAGCTTCGTGGGGGCAAGCGGGAGGCGTACGCAGTATTTT.

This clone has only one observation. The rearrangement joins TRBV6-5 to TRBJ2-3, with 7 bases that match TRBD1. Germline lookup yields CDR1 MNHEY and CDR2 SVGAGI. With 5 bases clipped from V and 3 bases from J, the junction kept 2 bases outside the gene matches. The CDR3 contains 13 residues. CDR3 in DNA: TGTGCCAGCAGTGAACAGGGGACAGATACGCAGTATTTT. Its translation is CASSEQGTDTQYF.

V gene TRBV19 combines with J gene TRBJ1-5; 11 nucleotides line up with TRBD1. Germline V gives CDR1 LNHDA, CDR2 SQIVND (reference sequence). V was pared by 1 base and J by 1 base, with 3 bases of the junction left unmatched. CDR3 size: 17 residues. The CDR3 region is CASSIARDRGSNQPQHF. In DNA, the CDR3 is TGTGCCAGTAGTATAGCGAGGGACAGGGGGAGCAATCAGCCCCAGCATTTT.